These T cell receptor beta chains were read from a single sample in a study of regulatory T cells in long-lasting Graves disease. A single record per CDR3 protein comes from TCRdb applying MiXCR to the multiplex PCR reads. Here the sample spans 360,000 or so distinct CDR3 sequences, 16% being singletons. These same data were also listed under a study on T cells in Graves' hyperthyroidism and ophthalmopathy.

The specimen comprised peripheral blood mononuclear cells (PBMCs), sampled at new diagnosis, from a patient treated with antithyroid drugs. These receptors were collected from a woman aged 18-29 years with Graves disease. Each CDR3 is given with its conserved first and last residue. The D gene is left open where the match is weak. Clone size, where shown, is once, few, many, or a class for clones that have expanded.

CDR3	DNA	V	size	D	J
CASSPPGRTNYGYTF	TGTGCCAGCTCACCACCGGGACGCACAAACTATGGCTACACCTTC	TRBV18	-	-	TRBJ1-2
CAVAGGPGDTQYF	TGTGCCGTGGCGGGGGGGCCGGGAGATACGCAGTATTTT	TRBV6-1	-	TRBD2	TRBJ2-3
CAIRGLASRSDTQYF	TGTGCCATCAGGGGACTAGCGTCCCGTTCGGATACGCAGTATTTT	TRBV10-3	-	TRBD2	TRBJ2-3
CASSTGDSYGYTF	TGTGCCAGCAGTACAGGGGATAGCTATGGCTACACCTTC	TRBV2	many	TRBD1	TRBJ1-2
CASSQSSGNEQFF	TGTGCCAGCAGCCAATCATCGGGCAATGAGCAGTTCTTC	TRBV16	-	-	TRBJ2-1
CATDRGSYEQYF	TGTGCCACCGACAGGGGCTCCTACGAGCAGTACTTC	TRBV6-1	few	TRBD1	TRBJ2-7
CASSYTPERNNEQFF	TGTGCCAGCAGTTACACTCCGGAGCGGAACAATGAGCAGTTCTTC	TRBV6-2/TRBV6-3	few	-	TRBJ2-1
CASSPPGRNEQYF	TGCGCCAGTTCACCCCCGGGGCGGAACGAGCAGTACTTC	TRBV4-1	many	-	TRBJ2-7
CASSSTGTRYEQYF	TGTGCCAGCAGCTCTACCGGGACCCGATACGAGCAGTACTTC	TRBV7-9	many	-	TRBJ2-7
CASSSRTGFNEQFF	TGTGCCAGCAGCTCCCGGACAGGGTTCAATGAGCAGTTCTTC	TRBV5-1	many	TRBD1	TRBJ2-1
CSANRGTGTYEQYF	TGCAGTGCAAACCGCGGGACAGGCACCTACGAGCAGTACTTC	TRBV20-1	many	TRBD1	TRBJ2-7
CASSHTVKDPYEQYF	TGTGCCAGCAGTCATACAGTTAAGGACCCCTACGAGCAGTACTTC	TRBV5-6	many	-	TRBJ2-7
CASSDGGSTDTQYF	TGTGCCAGCAGTGACGGGGGGAGCACAGATACGCAGTATTTT	TRBV2	many	TRBD2	TRBJ2-3
CASKGYSTSYEQYF	TGTGCCAGCAAGGGTTATTCGACCTCCTACGAGCAGTACTTC	TRBV6-1	-	-	TRBJ2-7
CASSYSEAAKNIQYF	TGTGCCAGCAGTTACTCCGAAGCAGCCAAAAACATTCAGTACTTC	TRBV6-2/TRBV6-3	few	-	TRBJ2-4
CASSLLPGMGYEQYF	TGTGCCAGCAGCTTATTACCAGGCATGGGATACGAGCAGTACTTC	TRBV7-9	-	-	TRBJ2-7
CASLRDPQSTEAFF	TGCGCCAGCCTGAGGGACCCCCAAAGCACTGAAGCTTTCTTT	TRBV5-1	many	-	TRBJ1-1
CASSQDRDLLRAGNTIYF	TGTGCCAGCAGCCAAGACCGGGACCTCTTGCGGGCAGGAAACACCATATATTTT	TRBV3-1	few	-	TRBJ1-3
CASSEQGRGGIQYF	TGTGCCAGCAGCGAACAGGGAAGGGGGGGCATTCAGTACTTC	TRBV7-8	many	-	TRBJ2-4
CASSPSDRANTMNTGELFF	TGCGCCAGCAGCCCAAGCGACAGGGCGAACACGATGAACACCGGGGAGCTGTTTTTT	TRBV4-1	many	TRBD1	TRBJ2-2
CAITRQGSYNEQFF	TGTGCCATCACCCGACAGGGCTCCTACAATGAGCAGTTCTTC	TRBV10-3	many	TRBD1	TRBJ2-1
CASTGDRPNYNEQFF	TGTGCCAGCACAGGGGACAGGCCTAACTACAATGAGCAGTTCTTC	TRBV6-1	-	TRBD1	TRBJ2-1
CASSRRGPEAFF	TGTGCCAGCAGCAGGAGGGGTCCTGAAGCTTTCTTT	TRBV5-6	many	-	TRBJ1-1
CASSVDPWGGSGNTIYF	TGTGCCAGCAGCGTTGACCCATGGGGGGGCTCGGGAAACACCATATATTTT	TRBV9	-	-	TRBJ1-3
CASSPTWGVSYQPQHF	TGTGCCAGCAGCCCGACATGGGGGGTGTCGTATCAGCCCCAGCATTTT	TRBV7-8	many	-	TRBJ1-5
CASSLPPQDTQYF	TGTGCCAGCAGCCTGCCCCCCCAGGATACGCAGTACTTT	TRBV3-1	-	-	TRBJ2-1